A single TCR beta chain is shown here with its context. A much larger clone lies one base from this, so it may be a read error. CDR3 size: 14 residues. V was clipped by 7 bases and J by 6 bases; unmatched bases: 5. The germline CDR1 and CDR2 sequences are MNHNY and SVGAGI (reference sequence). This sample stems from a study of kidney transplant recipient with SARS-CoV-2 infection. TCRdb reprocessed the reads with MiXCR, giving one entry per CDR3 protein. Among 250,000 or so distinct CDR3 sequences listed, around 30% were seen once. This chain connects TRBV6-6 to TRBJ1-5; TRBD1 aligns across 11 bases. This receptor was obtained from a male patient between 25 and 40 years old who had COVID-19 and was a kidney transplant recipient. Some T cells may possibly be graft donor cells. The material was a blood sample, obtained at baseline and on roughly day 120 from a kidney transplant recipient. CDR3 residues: CASKTDRGRQPQHF. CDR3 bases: TGTGCCAGCAAGACGGACAGGGGGCGTCAGCCCCAGCATTTT.